This T cell receptor beta chain was found in a study of T cells in localized non-small cell lung cancer. This clone was detected only a few times. Its cognate antigen is unknown. TCRdb keeps only in-frame clones here, not all; method: immunoSEQ multiplex PCR. Counted here are fewer than 8,000 clones, 45% to 50% occurring once; the ten biggest clones make up 3.5% to 4%. The study, taken as a whole, reports: Uninvolved neighboring lung showed the greatest T cell clonality, exceeding tumor. For the top 100 tumor clones, a median roughly 56 also appeared in adjacent lung. Increased T cell density in blood showed an association with longer overall survival. Sequencing covered just one tumor region, so heterogeneity cannot be ruled out.

This TCR derives from a man aged 40 to 69 with stage I lung adenocarcinoma. The sequenced sample was lymph node tissue, obtained before any cancer treatment.

The CDR3 DNA reads as TGTGCCAGCAGCCTTTCTGGCGAGAACACAGATACGCAGTATTTT. This translates into CASSLSGENTDTQYF. This chain connects TRBV11-3 to TRBJ2-3; no firm D call. V was shortened by 5 bases and J by 2 bases, with 14 bases between the two germline ends. The CDR3 runs 15 residues. Germline CDR1 and CDR2: SGHNT and YENEEA.